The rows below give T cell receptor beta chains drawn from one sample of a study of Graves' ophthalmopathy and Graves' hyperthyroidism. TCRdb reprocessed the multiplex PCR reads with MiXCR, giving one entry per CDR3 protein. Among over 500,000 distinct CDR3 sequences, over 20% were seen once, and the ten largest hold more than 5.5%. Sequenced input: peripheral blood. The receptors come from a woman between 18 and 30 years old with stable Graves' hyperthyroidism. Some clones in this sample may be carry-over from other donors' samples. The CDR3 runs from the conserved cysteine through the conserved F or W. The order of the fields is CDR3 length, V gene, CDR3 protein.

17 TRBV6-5 CASSYTGGRRANYGYTF
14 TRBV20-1 CSAITGGLSYEQYF
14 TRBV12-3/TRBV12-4 CASNYGGENTEAFF
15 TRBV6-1 CASSPQGRVGTEAFF
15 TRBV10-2 CASSELREGWETQYF
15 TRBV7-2 CASSLAFPIGGGYTF
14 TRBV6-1 CASSGTGGGSEAFF
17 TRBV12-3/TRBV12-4 CASSSLRTGNSNQPQHF
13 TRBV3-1 CASSQVPGREAFF
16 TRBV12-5 CASGPPGTSITDTQYF
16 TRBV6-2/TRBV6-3 CASSSEDRRIDQPQHF
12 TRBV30 CAWSGGSYEQYF
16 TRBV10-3 CAISESRGAGTDTQYF
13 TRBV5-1 CASSLEREDEQYF
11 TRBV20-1 CSASSEETQYF
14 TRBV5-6 CASSLKQGFHEQYF
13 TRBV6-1 CASRESNTGELFF
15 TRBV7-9 CASSHGTVANYGYTF
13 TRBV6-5 CASSYDSRGPQHF
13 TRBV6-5 CASSYSISGDAFF
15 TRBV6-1 CASSERALANYGYTF
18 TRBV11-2 CASSLNRGLLLANYGYTF
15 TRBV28 CASSLTGSGANVLTF
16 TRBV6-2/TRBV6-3 CAGSSTDVTNTGELFF
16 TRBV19 CASSIGAGGRAETQYF
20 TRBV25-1 CASSATIGTGGVKFNTEAFF
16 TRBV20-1 CSARDLISGNTGELFF
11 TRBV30 CAWALSYEQYF
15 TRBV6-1 CASRGDRGYNSPLHF
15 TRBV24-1 CATSRGNLVNTEAFF
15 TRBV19 CASSPGQGTNQPQHF